This T cell receptor beta chain was retrieved from a study of graft-versus-host responses after intestinal transplantation. For the study at large: Recipients got multivisceral, liver-intestinal, or isolated intestinal transplants. Recipients across the board were started on anti-thymocyte globulin induction, then kept on tacrolimus and steroids for two to three years.

The study's findings and limits: In patients with graft-donor T cell macrochimerism, allograft graft-versus-host to host-versus-graft clonal ratios were high. Investigators detected GvH clones in recipient marrow, with some emerging earlier in ileum or blood.

CDR1 is MNHEY, CDR2 SMNVEV, per germline (reference sequence). This CDR3 has 17 amino acids. Trimming left V 3 bases short and J 4 bases short, with 20 bases between. Here immunoSEQ multiplex PCR was the method, and the copy in TCRdb shows in-frame clones only, minus some. This table holds over 20,000 clones, roughly 92% found once. Points on this clone: Its antigen remains unidentified.

The chain is built from TRBV27 and TRBJ2-3, with TRBD2 as a possible D gene (5 bases). The source was PBMCs, collected roughly 270 days after intestinal transplant. The TCR sequence derives from a human patient who received an intestinal transplant, so some T cells may come from the graft donor. In DNA, the CDR3 is TGTGCCAGCAGTTTTTCCGGACTCGGTTTTCTCTCAGATACGCAGTATTTT. Translation: CASSFSGLGFLSDTQYF.